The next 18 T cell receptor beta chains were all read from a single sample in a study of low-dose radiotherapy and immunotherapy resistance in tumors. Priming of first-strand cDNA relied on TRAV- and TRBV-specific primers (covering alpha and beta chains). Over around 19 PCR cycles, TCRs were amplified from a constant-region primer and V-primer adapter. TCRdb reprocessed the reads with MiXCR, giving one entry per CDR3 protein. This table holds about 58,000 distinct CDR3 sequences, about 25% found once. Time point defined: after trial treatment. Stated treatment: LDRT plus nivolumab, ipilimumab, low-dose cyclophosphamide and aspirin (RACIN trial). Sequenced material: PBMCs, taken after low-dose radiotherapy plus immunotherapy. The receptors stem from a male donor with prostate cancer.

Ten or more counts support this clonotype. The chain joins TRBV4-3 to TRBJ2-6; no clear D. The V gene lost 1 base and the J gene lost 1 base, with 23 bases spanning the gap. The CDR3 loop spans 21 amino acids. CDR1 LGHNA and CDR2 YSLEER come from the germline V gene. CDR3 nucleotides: TGCGCCAGCAGCCAAGTGTTTCCCCGCGACAAATTATCGTCTGGGGCCAACGTCCTGACTTTC. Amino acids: CASSQVFPRDKLSSGANVLTF.

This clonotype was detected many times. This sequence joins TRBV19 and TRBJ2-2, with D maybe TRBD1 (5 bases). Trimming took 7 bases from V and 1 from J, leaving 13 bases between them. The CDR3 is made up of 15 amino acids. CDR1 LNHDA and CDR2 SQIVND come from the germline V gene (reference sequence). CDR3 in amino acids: CASIDPGKNTGELFF. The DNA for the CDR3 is TGTGCCAGTATAGATCCAGGGAAGAACACCGGGGAGCTGTTTTTT.

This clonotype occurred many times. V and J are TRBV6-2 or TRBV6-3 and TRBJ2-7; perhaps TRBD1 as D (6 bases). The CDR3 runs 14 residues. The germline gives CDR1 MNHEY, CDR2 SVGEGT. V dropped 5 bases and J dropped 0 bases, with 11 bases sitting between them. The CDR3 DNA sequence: TGTGCCAGCAGTGTAGGACAGAGCTCCTACGAGCAGTACTTC. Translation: CASSVGQSSYEQYF.

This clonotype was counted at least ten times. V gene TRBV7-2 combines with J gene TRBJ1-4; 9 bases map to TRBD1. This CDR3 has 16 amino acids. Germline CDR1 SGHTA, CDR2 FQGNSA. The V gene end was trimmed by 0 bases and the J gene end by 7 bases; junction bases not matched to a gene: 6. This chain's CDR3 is CASSLAGQGIGEKLFF. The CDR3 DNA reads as TGTGCCAGCAGCTTAGCGGGACAGGGTATCGGTGAAAAACTGTTTTTT. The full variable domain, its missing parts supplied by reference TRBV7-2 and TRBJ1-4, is GAGVSQSPSNKVTEKGKDVELRCDPISGHTALYWYRQSLGQGLEFLIYFQGNSAPDKSGLPSDRFSAERTGGSVSTLTIQRTQQEDSAVYLCASSLAGQGIGEKLFFGSGTQLSVL.

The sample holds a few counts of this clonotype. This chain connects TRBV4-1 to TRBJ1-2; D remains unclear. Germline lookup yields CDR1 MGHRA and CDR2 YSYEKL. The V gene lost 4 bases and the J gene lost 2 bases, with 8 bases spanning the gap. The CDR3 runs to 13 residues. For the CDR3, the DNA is TGCGCCAGCAGCCCGGGGTTAAACTATGGCTACACCTTC. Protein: CASSPGLNYGYTF.

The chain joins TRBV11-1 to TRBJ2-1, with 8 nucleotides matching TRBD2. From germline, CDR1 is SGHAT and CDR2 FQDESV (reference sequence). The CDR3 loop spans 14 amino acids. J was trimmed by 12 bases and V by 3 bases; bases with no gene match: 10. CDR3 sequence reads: CASSLDGRAHVQFF. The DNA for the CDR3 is TGTGCCAGCAGCTTGGACGGGAGGGCCCATGTGCAGTTCTTC.

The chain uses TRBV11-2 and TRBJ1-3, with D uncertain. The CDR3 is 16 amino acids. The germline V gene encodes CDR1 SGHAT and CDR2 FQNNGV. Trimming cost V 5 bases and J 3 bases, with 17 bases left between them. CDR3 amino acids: CASSAPDGRIGNTIYF. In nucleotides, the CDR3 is TGTGCCAGCAGCGCACCAGACGGTAGAATTGGAAACACCATATATTTT.

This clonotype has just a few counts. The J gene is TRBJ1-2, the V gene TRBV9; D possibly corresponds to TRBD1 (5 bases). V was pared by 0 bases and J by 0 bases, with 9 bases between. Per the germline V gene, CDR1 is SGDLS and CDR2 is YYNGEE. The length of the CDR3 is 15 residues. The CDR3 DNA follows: TGTGCCAGCAGCGTAGGGGCAGGGCCTAACTATGGCTACACCTTC. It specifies CASSVGAGPNYGYTF.

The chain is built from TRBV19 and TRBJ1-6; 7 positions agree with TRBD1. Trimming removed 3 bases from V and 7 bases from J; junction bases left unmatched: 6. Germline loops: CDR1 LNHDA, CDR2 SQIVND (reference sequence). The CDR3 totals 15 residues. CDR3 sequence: CASSIKRDRNSPLHF. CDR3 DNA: TGTGCCAGTAGTATTAAGCGGGACAGAAATTCACCCCTCCACTTT.

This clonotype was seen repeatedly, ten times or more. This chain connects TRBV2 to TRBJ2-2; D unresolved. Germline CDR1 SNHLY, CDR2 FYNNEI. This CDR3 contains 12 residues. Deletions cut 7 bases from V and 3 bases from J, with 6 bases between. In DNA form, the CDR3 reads TGTGCCAGCACCCGTGACACCGGGGAGCTGTTTTTT. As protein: CASTRDTGELFF.

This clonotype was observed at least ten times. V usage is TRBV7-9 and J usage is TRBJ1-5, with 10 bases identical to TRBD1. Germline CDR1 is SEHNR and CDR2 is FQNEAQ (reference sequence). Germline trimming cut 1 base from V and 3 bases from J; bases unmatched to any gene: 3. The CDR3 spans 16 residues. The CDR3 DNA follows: TGTGCCAGCAGCTTAGGGGGACAGGGGTTCAATCAGCCCCAGCATTTT. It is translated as CASSLGGQGFNQPQHF. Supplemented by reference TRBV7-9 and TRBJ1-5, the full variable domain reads DTGVSQNPRHKITKRGQNVTFRCDPISEHNRLYWYRQTLGQGPEFLTYFQNEAQLEKSRLLSDRFSAERPKGSFSTLEIQRTEQGDSAMYLCASSLGGQGFNQPQHFGDGTRLSIL.

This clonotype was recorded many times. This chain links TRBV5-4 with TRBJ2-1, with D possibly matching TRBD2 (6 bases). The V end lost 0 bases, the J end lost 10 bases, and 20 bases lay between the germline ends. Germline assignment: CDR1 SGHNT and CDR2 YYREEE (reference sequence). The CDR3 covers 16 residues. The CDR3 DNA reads TGTGCCAGCAGCTTGGTCGGTAGCGGCCTCTCCAAGGAGCAGTTCTTC. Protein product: CASSLVGSGLSKEQFF.

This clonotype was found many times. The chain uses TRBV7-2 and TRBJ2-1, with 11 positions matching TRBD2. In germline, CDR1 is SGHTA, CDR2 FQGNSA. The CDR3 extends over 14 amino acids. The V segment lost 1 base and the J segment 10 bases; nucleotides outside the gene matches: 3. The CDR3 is CASSLGGLAEEQFF. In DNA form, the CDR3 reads TGTGCCAGCAGCTTAGGGGGACTAGCGGAGGAGCAGTTCTTC.

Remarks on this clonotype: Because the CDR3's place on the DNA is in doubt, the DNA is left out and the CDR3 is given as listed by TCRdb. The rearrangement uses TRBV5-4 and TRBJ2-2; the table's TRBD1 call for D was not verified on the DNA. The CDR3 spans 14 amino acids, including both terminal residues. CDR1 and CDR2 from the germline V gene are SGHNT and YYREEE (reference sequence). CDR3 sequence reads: CASSLQGIGELFFF.

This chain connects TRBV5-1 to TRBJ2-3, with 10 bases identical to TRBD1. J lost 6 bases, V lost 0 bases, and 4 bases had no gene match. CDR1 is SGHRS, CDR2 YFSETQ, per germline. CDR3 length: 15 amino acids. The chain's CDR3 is CASSLVGQGSDTQYF. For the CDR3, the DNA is TGCGCCAGCAGCTTGGTGGGACAGGGGAGTGATACGCAGTATTTT.

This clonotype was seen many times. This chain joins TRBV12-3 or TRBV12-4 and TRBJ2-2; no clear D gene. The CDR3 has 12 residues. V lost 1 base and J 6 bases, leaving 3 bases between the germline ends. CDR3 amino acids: CASSLVSGELFF. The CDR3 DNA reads TGTGCCAGCAGTTTAGTTTCCGGGGAGCTGTTTTTT.

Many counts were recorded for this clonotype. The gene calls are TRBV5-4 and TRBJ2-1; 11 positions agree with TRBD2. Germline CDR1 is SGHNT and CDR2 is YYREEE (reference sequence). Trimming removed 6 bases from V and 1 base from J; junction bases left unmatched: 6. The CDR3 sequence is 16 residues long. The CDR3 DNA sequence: TGTGCCAGCACCGTAGCGGGAGGGCCTTCCTACAATGAGCAGTTCTTC. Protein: CASTVAGGPSYNEQFF.

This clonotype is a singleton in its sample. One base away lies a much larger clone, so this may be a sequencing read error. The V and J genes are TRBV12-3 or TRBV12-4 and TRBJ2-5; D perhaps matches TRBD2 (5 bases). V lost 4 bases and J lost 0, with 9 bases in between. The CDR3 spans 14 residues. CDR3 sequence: CASSYGVNQETQYF. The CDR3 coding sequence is TGTGCCAGCAGTTACGGGGTGAACCAAGAGACCCAGTACTTC.